This T cell receptor beta chain was recorded in a study of blood T cell repertoires in COVID-19. Clones were sequenced by immunoSEQ multiplex PCR, and TCRdb holds only the in-frame ones, with some missing. The table shows fewer than 250,000 clones, with roughly 85% occurring only once. CDR1 and CDR2 (germline): SNHLY, FYNNEI. The CDR3 contains 15 residues. Deletions cut 4 bases from V and 2 bases from J, with 12 bases between. Self-reported history from a screening survey and questionnaire set each donor's cohort. This sequence originates from a woman aged 50 to 60 with acute COVID-19. Sample: PBMCs or T cells enriched from blood (not recorded which). The rearrangement links TRBV2 to TRBJ1-5; no clear D. In DNA form, the CDR3 reads TGTGCCAGCAGTGGCGCCCTGGTAGGCAATCAGCCCCAGCATTTT. As protein: CASSGALVGNQPQHF.